The 2 T cell receptor beta chains below were found in one sample sequenced in a study of HIV-infected patients and healthy controls. TCRdb re-called the 5' RACE reads through MiXCR, storing one row per CDR3 protein. The top ten clones hold around 5.9% of a sample with about 70,000 distinct CDR3 sequences, about 15% of them seen once. Sequencing was carried out using CD4+ T cells from blood. The receptors here all came from a human donor in good health.

In this sample, this clonotype is medium-sized. The chain joins TRBV7-2 to TRBJ2-3, with 7 bases identical to TRBD1. The V gene's germline CDR1 is SGHTA and CDR2 FQGNSA. J lost 8 bases, V lost 1 base, and 9 bases had no gene match. The CDR3 sequence is 15 residues long. This chain's CDR3 is CASSLGDRVYGTQYF. CDR3 nucleotide sequence: TGTGCCAGCAGCTTAGGCGACAGGGTGTATGGTACGCAGTATTTT.

This clonotype was found many times. V and J are TRBV4-3 and TRBJ2-3, with a tentative D call TRBD1 (5 bases). The CDR3 contains 14 residues. From germline, CDR1 is LGHNA and CDR2 YSLEER. V was trimmed by 6 bases and J by 0 bases, leaving 10 bases between them. As DNA, the CDR3 is TGCGCCAGCAGAGACAGCTTTAGCACAGATACGCAGTATTTT. Encoded protein: CASRDSFSTDTQYF.